The next 26 T cell receptor beta chains were all read from a single sample in a study of cytomegalovirus exposure and HLA in healthy donors. With 60 Vbeta and 13 Jbeta primers, the PCR was carried out. Measured with immunoSEQ multiplex PCR; TCRdb has only the in-frame clones, and not every one. The repertoire holds nearly 200,000 clones, with approximately 80% as singletons. The sample consisted of PBMCs. The receptor set was obtained from a boy younger than 10 in good health and CMV-seronegative.

The V and J genes are TRBV7-9 and TRBJ1-2, with 9 bases identical to TRBD1. The CDR3 contains 16 residues. The germline gives CDR1 SEHNR, CDR2 FQNEAQ (reference sequence). The J segment lost 4 bases and the V segment lost 4 bases, leaving 10 bases of the junction unmatched. The CDR3 loop reads CASSYSTGQGGYGYTF. The CDR3 nucleotides are TGTGCCAGCAGCTATTCTACGGGACAGGGAGGCTATGGCTACACCTTC.

The table lists this clone with a count of one. V gene TRBV30 combines with J gene TRBJ1-5, with 7 bases lining up with TRBD1. This CDR3 region has 13 residues. Germline CDR1 and CDR2: GTSNPN and SVGIG (reference sequence). The ends lost 7 bases at V and 2 bases at J; junction bases unmatched: 5. CDR3 residues: CALTGKGNQPQHF. CDR3 nucleotides: TGTGCCTTGACAGGGAAGGGCAATCAGCCCCAGCATTTT.

V and J are TRBV14 and TRBJ2-7; 9 bases are shared with TRBD1. With V trimmed by 4 bases and J by 3 bases, 1 base remained unmatched. CDR1 is SGHDN and CDR2 is FVKESK in the germline V gene. The CDR3 is 13 amino acids. The DNA for the CDR3 is TGTGCCAGCAGCCCGGACAGGGGCTACGAGCAGTACTTC. This sequence encodes CASSPDRGYEQYF.

The chain joins TRBV7-2 to TRBJ1-6; D unresolved. The CDR3 extends over 18 amino acids. Trimming stripped 4 bases from V and 0 bases from J, with 16 bases between. The germline V gene has CDR1 SGHTA and CDR2 FQGNSA. For the CDR3, the DNA is TGTGCCAGCAGCTCGCGGACCGGACTTAGCTCCTATAATTCACCCCTCCACTTT. Encoded protein: CASSSRTGLSSYNSPLHF.

The CDR3 is CASSEPPRNTEAFF. The CDR3 DNA follows: TGTGCCAGCAGTGAACCACCGAGGAACACTGAAGCTTTCTTT. V is TRBV6-5 and J is TRBJ1-1; D remains ambiguous. Trimming removed 5 bases from V and 1 base from J, with 11 bases in between. CDR1 and CDR2 from the germline V gene are MNHEY and SVGAGI. CDR3 length: 14 residues.

The rearrangement links TRBV7-3 to TRBJ2-1; no definite D call. The CDR3 runs to 13 residues. Trimming shortened V by 6 bases and J by 9 bases, and 15 bases separated the two germline ends. Germline V CDR1 and CDR2: SGHTA, FQGTGA. CDR3 loop: CASSPASYGEQFF. CDR3 nucleotide sequence: TGTGCCAGCAGTCCCGCCTCCTACGGTGAGCAGTTCTTC.

This chain uses TRBV18 with TRBJ1-2; perhaps TRBD1 as D (5 bases). The CDR3 is 15 residues long. The germline V gene encodes CDR1 KGHSH and CDR2 LQKENI. V lost 2 bases and J 6 bases, leaving 16 bases between the germline ends. This CDR3 is CASSPTQGSWNGYTF. CDR3 nucleotide sequence: TGTGCCAGCTCACCAACGCAGGGTAGTTGGAATGGCTACACCTTC.

V and J are TRBV4-3 and TRBJ1-1; a weak D match, TRBD1 (5 bases). This CDR3 spans 16 amino acids. Germline-derived CDR1 and CDR2 are LGHNA and YSLEER. V was cut by 0 bases and J by 10 bases, with 21 bases left in between. The CDR3 nucleotides read TGCGCCAGCAGCCAAGATACTGGTGACAGCTCCCGTAGAGCTTTCTTT. Translation: CASSQDTGDSSRRAFF.

In its sample, this clone was seen a few times. The gene calls are TRBV11-2 and TRBJ2-5, with D perhaps matching TRBD1 (5 bases). Trimming removed 1 base from V and 6 bases from J, with 12 bases in between. This CDR3 spans 14 amino acids. Germline V gene lookup returns CDR1 SGHAT and CDR2 FQNNGV. The DNA of the CDR3 is TGTGCCAGCAGCTTAGGCAGGGCCCCCCAGACCCAGTACTTC. Translation gives CASSLGRAPQTQYF.

The rearrangement joins TRBV6-6 to TRBJ1-3, with a possible D match to TRBD1 (5 bases). This CDR3 has 16 amino acids. V lost 1 base, J lost 3 bases, and 13 bases lay in between. Germline V gene sequence: CDR1 MNHNY, CDR2 SVGAGI (reference sequence). The CDR3 is CASSYYPGTFGNTIYF. The CDR3, as DNA: TGTGCCAGCAGTTACTATCCAGGGACTTTTGGAAACACCATATATTTT.

The chain has TRBV4-2 and TRBJ1-5; D uncertain. This CDR3 has 16 residues. Germline loops: CDR1 LGHNA, CDR2 YNFKEQ. Trimming took off 1 base at V and 5 bases at J, with 15 bases between the two ends. The CDR3 DNA sequence: TGTGCCAGCAGCCAAGGGGTGGGAGCGGGGTATCAGCCCCAGCATTTT. It codes for CASSQGVGAGYQPQHF.

This chain connects TRBV29-1 to TRBJ1-2, with D possibly matching TRBD1 (5 bases). Trimming left V 4 bases short and J 4 bases short, with 25 bases between. Germline CDR1 is SQVTM and CDR2 is ANQGSEA. This CDR3 comprises 17 residues. The CDR3 DNA reads as TGCAGCGTTGTTAACCCCGAACGATCACAGGTTTTCTATGGCTACACCTTC. Amino acid sequence: CSVVNPERSQVFYGYTF. The complete variable domain, with remaining parts taken from reference TRBV29-1 and TRBJ1-2, reads SAVISQKPSRDICQRGTSLTIQCQVDSQVTMMFWYRQQPGQSLTLIATANQGSEATYESGFVIDKFPISRPNLTFSTLTVSNMSPEDSSIYLCSVVNPERSQVFYGYTFGSGTRLTVV.

The chain combines TRBV4-2 with TRBJ1-2; 8 positions match TRBD1. CDR3 length equals 14 residues. V gave up 1 base and J gave up 6 bases; unmatched junction bases: 4. CDR1 LGHNA and CDR2 YNFKEQ come from the germline V gene. The CDR3 is CASSQGTGKNGYTF. The CDR3 nucleotides are TGTGCCAGCAGCCAAGGGACAGGGAAGAATGGCTACACCTTC.

The chain employs TRBV7-2 and TRBJ2-7; 9 bases agree with TRBD2. The germline V gene encodes CDR1 SGHTA and CDR2 FQGNSA. V lost 0 bases to trimming and J lost 4 bases; unmatched junction nucleotides: 7. CDR3 size: 16 residues. This CDR3 is CASSLALSGGSYEQYF. The CDR3 nucleotides are TGTGCCAGCAGCTTAGCGCTAAGCGGGGGGTCTTACGAGCAGTACTTC.

J is TRBJ1-1 and V is TRBV29-1; tentative D call: TRBD1 (6 bases). Looked up from germline, CDR1 is SQVTM and CDR2 is ANQGSEA. The CDR3 is 15 residues long. Trimming took 1 base from V and 0 from J, leaving 12 bases between them. CDR3 loop: CSVEASGQLNTEAFF. Here the CDR3 DNA reads TGCAGCGTTGAAGCGTCCGGACAGTTGAACACTGAAGCTTTCTTT.

The genes are TRBV30 and TRBJ2-7; D might be TRBD1 (8 bases). There are 13 residues in the CDR3. CDR1 GTSNPN and CDR2 SVGIG come from the germline V gene (reference sequence). The V end was cut by 5 bases, the J end by 2 bases, with 13 bases between. In DNA form, the CDR3 reads TGTGCCTGGCAACAGGGGGGGACCTACGAGCAGTACTTC. Translated, it gives CAWQQGGTYEQYF.

The sample holds one count of this clone. CDR3 region: CASSLDRYSPLHF. The CDR3 nucleotides read TGTGCCAGCAGCTTGGACAGGTACTCACCCCTCCACTTT. The chain is built from TRBV6-6 and TRBJ1-6; TRBD1 matches 7 bases. The CDR3 runs 13 residues. The germline gives CDR1 MNHNY, CDR2 SVGAGI (reference sequence). V was clipped by 6 bases and J by 10 bases; unmatched bases: 6.

This clone was counted only a few times. V and J are TRBV18 and TRBJ2-5; 8 positions agree with TRBD2. This CDR3 spans 17 amino acids. The germline V gene encodes CDR1 KGHSH and CDR2 LQKENI. After removal of 5 bases from V and 1 base from J, the junction contained 12 bases not matched to a gene. The CDR3 is CASSSIGTSGSQETQYF. The CDR3 nucleotides read TGTGCCAGCTCATCGATAGGTACTAGCGGCAGCCAAGAGACCCAGTACTTC.

The chain combines TRBV5-6 with TRBJ2-5; D not resolved. This CDR3 has 15 amino acids. Trimming shortened V by 3 bases and J by 5 bases, and 17 bases separated the two germline ends. The germline gives CDR1 SGHDT, CDR2 YYEEEE. CDR3 DNA sequence: TGTGCCAGCAGCTCCGGGTCCCCCCGGGTGGAGACCCAGTACTTC. The encoded protein is CASSSGSPRVETQYF.

This sequence joins TRBV4-2 and TRBJ1-3; 10 nucleotides match TRBD1. This CDR3 comprises 18 residues. Germline loops: CDR1 LGHNA, CDR2 YNFKEQ. The V gene end was trimmed by 4 bases and the J gene end by 0 bases; junction bases not matched to a gene: 9. The CDR3 reads CASSRGTGAPFSGNTIYF. The CDR3 bases are TGTGCCAGCAGCCGCGGGACAGGGGCTCCGTTCTCTGGAAACACCATATATTTT.

The V call is TRBV7-9, the J call TRBJ1-1, with 8 positions matching TRBD1. Germline CDR1 SEHNR, CDR2 FQNEAQ (reference sequence). CDR3 size: 14 residues. The ends lost 3 bases at V and 6 bases at J; junction bases unmatched: 6. CDR3 in DNA: TGTGCCAGCAGCTTGAGACAGGGGTGGGCTGAAGCTTTCTTT. Its translation: CASSLRQGWAEAFF.

The V gene is TRBV27, the J gene TRBJ1-1; D is perhaps TRBD1 (6 bases). The CDR3 consists of 15 residues. V was cut by 7 bases and J by 0 bases, with 15 bases left in between. CDR1 MNHEY and CDR2 SMNVEV come from the germline V gene (reference sequence). CDR3: CASIKDSTMNTEAFF. DNA of the CDR3: TGTGCCAGCATCAAGGACAGTACCATGAACACTGAAGCTTTCTTT.

CDR3 coding DNA: TGCGCCAGCAGGCTAGGTCTTTCCGGCAAAGAGACCCAGTACTTC. Its protein is CASRLGLSGKETQYF. The rearrangement joins TRBV5-1 to TRBJ2-5; D not resolved. V dropped 5 bases and J dropped 3 bases, with 17 bases sitting between them. Per germline, CDR1 SGHRS and CDR2 YFSETQ. This CDR3 is 15 amino acids long.

V usage is TRBV28 and J usage is TRBJ1-1; D is unresolved. Germline CDR1 reads MDHEN; CDR2 reads SYDVKM. The CDR3 covers 16 residues. Between the trimmed V and J ends, which lost 6 bases and 1 base, there was a span of 18 bases. The CDR3: CASSPHTGRTNTEAFF. The CDR3 DNA follows: TGTGCCAGCAGCCCGCATACCGGGAGAACGAACACTGAAGCTTTCTTT. The full variable domain, rest sourced from reference TRBV28 and TRBJ1-1, is DVKVTQSSRYLVKRTGEKVFLECVQDMDHENMFWYRQDPGLGLRLIYFSYDVKMKEKGDIPEGYSVSREKKERFSLILESASTNQTSMYLCASSPHTGRTNTEAFFGQGTRLTVV.

The chain employs TRBV29-1 and TRBJ2-7; 7 bases map to TRBD1. The germline CDR1 and CDR2 sequences are SQVTM and ANQGSEA. The CDR3 covers 13 residues. After removal of 6 bases from V and 2 bases from J, the junction contained 7 bases not matched to a gene. CDR3: CSVSSGTAYEQYF. In DNA, the CDR3 is TGCAGCGTCTCTTCCGGGACAGCCTACGAGCAGTACTTC.

On this clone: This specimen includes other DNA sequences encoding the same CDR3. The gene calls are TRBV4-3 and TRBJ2-7; D gene unclear. Trimming shortened V by 4 bases and J by 5 bases, and 12 bases separated the two germline ends. The CDR3 has 13 amino acids. Germline CDR1 reads LGHNA; CDR2 reads YSLEER. CDR3 bases: TGCGCCAGCAGCCCGTCCCGGGTCCACGAGCAGTACTTC. Its protein product is CASSPSRVHEQYF.